The rows below give T cell receptor beta chains drawn from one sample of a study of T cell repertoires in cytomegalovirus infection. TCRdb processed the reads anew with MiXCR; each CDR3 protein has one entry. The sample lists some 920,000 distinct CDR3 sequences; approximately 31% were seen once. These TCRs' antigens remain unknown. Sequencing used cultured CD8+ T cells from PBMCs, obtained from culture after CMV antigen stimulation. These receptors came from a human donor in good health (CMV status not recorded). Some clones in this sample may be carry-over from other donors' samples. CDR3s leave out the opening cysteine and the closing phenylalanine or tryptophan. The order of the fields is J gene, V gene, CDR3 protein.

>TRBJ1-3|TRBV20-1
SARDGLQGAGNTIY
>TRBJ1-1|TRBV25-1
ASSDGTGREAF
>TRBJ2-3|TRBV7-9
ASSFPLAGGSTDTQY
>TRBJ2-3|TRBV28
ASSLGVRSTDTQY
>TRBJ2-5|TRBV7-9
ASSPARASGGPQETQY
>TRBJ1-1|TRBV5-3
AGSSYGTLGVEAF
>TRBJ1-5|TRBV24-1
ATSDHQISGLNQPQH
>TRBJ1-2|TRBV28
ASSLGPTGTGDLLYGYT
>TRBJ2-1|TRBV11-3
ASSSREAGDYNEQF
>TRBJ1-1|TRBV6-5
ASSQGQGWIMNTEAF
>TRBJ1-2|TRBV7-6
ASSLAGANGYT
>TRBJ1-1|TRBV28
ASSLPGTWDTEAF
>TRBJ2-1|TRBV28
AISGLAGGPGF
>TRBJ2-3|TRBV7-9
ASIGSRRGGSSTDTQY
>TRBJ2-3|TRBV12-3/TRBV12-4
ASSQSSGGFTDTQY
>TRBJ2-7|TRBV7-2
ASSPGPFGYEQY
>TRBJ1-1|TRBV4-3
ASSQDRVEQKAF
>TRBJ2-5|TRBV7-2
ASSTDPGGWETQY